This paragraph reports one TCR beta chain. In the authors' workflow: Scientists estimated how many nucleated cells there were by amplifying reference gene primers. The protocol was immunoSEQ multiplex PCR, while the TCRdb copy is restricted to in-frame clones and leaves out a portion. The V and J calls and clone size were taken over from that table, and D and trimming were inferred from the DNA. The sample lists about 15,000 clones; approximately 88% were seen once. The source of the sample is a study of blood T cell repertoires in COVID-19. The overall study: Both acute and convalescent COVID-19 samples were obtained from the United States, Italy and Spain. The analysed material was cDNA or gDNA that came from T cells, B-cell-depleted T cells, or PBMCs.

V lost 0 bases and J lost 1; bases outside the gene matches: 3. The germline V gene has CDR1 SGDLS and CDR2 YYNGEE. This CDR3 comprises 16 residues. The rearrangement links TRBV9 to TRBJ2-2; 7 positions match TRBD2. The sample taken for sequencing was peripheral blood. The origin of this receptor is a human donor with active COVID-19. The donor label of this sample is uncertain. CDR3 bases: TGTGCCAGCAGCGTAGTGGCTAGCGGGAACACCGGGGAGCTGTTTTTT. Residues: CASSVVASGNTGELFF.